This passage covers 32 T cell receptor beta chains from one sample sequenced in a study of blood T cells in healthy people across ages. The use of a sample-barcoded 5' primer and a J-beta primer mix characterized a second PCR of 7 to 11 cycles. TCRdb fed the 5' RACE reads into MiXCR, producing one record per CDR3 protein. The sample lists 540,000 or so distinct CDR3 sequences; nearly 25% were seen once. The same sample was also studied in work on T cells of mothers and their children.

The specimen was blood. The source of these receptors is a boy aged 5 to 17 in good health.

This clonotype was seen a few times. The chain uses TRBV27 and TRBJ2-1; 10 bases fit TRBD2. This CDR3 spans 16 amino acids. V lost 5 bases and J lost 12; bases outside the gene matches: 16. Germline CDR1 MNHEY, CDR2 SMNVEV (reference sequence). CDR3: CASSRLLAGVVYGQFF. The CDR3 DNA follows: TGTGCCAGCAGTAGACTGCTAGCGGGAGTAGTCTATGGGCAGTTCTTC.

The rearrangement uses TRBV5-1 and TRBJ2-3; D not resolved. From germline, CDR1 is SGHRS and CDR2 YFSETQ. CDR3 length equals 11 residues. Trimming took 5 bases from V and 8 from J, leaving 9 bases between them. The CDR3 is CASRVGSTQYF. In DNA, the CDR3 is TGCGCCAGCAGAGTTGGTTCTACGCAGTATTTT. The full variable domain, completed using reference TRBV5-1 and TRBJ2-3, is KAGVTQTPRYLIKTRGQQVTLSCSPISGHRSVSWYQQTPGQGLQFLFEYFSETQRNKGNFPGRFSGRQFSNSRSEMNVSTLELGDSALYLCASRVGSTQYFGPGTRLTVL.

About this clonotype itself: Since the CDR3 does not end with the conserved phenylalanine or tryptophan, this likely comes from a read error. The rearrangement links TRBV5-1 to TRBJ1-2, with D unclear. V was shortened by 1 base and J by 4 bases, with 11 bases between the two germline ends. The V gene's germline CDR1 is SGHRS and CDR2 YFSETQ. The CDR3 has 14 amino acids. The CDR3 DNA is TGCGCCAGCAGCTTGCCAGACCGGACCTATGGCTACACCCTC. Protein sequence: CASSLPDRTYGYTL.

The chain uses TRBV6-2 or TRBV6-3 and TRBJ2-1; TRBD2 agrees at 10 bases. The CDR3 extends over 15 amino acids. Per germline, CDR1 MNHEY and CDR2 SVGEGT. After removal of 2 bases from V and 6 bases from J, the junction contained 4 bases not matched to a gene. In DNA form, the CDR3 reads TGTGCCAGCAGTTACGACAGCGGGGGGGCCAATGAGCAGTTCTTC. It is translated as CASSYDSGGANEQFF.

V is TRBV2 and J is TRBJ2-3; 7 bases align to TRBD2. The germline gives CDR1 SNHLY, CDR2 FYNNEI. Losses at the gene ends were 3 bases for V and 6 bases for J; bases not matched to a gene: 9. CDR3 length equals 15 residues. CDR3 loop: CASSEGRGVPDTQYF. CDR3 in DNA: TGTGCCAGCAGTGAGGGCCGGGGGGTCCCGGATACGCAGTATTTT.

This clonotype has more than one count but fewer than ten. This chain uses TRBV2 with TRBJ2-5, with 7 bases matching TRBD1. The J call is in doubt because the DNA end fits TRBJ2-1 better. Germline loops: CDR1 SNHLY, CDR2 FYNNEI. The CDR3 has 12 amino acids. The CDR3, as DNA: TGTGCCAGCAGGGGGGACAGCTATGAGCAGTTCTTC. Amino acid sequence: CASRGDSYEQFF.

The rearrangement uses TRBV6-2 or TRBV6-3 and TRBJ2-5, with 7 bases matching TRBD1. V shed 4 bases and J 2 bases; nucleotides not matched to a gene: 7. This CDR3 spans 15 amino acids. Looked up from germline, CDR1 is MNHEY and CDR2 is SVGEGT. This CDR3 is CASSSHGTVQETQYF. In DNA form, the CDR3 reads TGTGCCAGCAGTTCGCACGGGACAGTACAAGAGACCCAGTACTTC.

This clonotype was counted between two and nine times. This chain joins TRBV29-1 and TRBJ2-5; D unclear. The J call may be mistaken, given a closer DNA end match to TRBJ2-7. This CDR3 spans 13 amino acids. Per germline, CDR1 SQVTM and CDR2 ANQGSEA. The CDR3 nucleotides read TGCAGCGTTGGTCACCAGGAAGGGTACGAGCAGTACTTC. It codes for CSVGHQEGYEQYF.

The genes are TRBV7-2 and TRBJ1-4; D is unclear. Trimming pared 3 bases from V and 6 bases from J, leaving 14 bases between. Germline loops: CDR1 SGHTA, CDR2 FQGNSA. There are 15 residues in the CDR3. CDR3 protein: CASSLDGISDEKLFF. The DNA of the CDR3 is TGTGCCAGCAGCTTGGACGGCATATCCGATGAAAAACTGTTTTTT. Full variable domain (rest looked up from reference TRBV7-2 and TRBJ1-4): GAGVSQSPSNKVTEKGKDVELRCDPISGHTALYWYRQSLGQGLEFLIYFQGNSAPDKSGLPSDRFSAERTGGSVSTLTIQRTQQEDSAVYLCASSLDGISDEKLFFGSGTQLSVL.

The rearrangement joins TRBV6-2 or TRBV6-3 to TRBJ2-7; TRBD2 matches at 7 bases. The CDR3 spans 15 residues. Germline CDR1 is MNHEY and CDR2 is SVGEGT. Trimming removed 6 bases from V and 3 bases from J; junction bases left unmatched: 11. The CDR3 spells CASRAGGSFVYEQYF. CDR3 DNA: TGTGCCAGCAGAGCCGGGGGGTCGTTCGTCTACGAGCAGTACTTC.

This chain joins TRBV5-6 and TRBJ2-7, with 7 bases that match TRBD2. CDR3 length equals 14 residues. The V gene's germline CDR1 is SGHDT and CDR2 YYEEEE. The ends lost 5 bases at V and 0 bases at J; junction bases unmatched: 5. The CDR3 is CASSRSGFSYEQYF. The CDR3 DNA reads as TGTGCCAGCAGTCGTAGCGGGTTCTCCTACGAGCAGTACTTC.

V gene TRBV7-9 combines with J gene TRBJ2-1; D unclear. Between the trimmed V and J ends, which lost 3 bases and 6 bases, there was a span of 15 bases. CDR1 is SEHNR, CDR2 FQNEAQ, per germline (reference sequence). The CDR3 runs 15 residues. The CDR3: CASSFSESLGNEQFF. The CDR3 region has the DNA TGTGCCAGCAGCTTTTCGGAATCGTTAGGCAATGAGCAGTTCTTC.

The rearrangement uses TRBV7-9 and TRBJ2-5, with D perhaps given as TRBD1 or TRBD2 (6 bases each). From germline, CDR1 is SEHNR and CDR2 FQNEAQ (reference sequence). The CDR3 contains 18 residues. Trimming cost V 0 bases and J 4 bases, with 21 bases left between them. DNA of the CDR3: TGTGCCAGCAGCTTAGCGCTGGGGGGCCGGCGATTTGGAGAGACCCAGTACTTC. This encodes CASSLALGGRRFGETQYF.

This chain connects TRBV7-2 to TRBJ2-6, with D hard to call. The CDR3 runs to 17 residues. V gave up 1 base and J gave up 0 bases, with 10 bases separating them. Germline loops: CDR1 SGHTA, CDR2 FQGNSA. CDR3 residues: CASSLGRHSSGANVLTF. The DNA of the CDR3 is TGTGCCAGCAGCTTAGGTCGCCACAGCTCTGGGGCCAACGTCCTGACTTTC.

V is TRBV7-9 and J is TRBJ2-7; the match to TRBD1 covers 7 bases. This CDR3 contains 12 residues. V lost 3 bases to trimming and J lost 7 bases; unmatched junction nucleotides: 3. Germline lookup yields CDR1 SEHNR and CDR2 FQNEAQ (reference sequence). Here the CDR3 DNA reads TGTGCCAGCAGCTTTGAGGGGGCTGAGCAGTACTTC. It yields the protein CASSFEGAEQYF.

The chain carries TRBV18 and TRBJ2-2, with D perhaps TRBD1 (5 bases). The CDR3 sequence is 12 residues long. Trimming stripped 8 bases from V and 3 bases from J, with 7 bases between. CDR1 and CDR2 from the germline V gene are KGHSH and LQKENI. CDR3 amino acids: CASQGYTGELFF. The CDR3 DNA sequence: TGTGCCAGCCAGGGTTACACCGGGGAGCTGTTTTTT.

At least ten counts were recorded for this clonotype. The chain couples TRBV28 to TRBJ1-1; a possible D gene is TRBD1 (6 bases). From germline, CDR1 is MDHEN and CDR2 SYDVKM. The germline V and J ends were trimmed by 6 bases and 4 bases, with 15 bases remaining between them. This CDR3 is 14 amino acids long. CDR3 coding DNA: TGTGCCAGCAGCTCGGGGGCGAGGAGCACTGAAGCTTTCTTT. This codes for CASSSGARSTEAFF. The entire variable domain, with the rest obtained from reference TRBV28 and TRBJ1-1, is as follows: DVKVTQSSRYLVKRTGEKVFLECVQDMDHENMFWYRQDPGLGLRLIYFSYDVKMKEKGDIPEGYSVSREKKERFSLILESASTNQTSMYLCASSSGARSTEAFFGQGTRLTVV.

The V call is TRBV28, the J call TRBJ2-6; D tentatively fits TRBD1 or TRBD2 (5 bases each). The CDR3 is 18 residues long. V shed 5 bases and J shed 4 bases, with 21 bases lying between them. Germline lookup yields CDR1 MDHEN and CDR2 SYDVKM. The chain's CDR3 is CASSPSGTGGYGANVLTF. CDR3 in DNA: TGTGCCAGCAGTCCTTCCGGGACCGGTGGGTACGGGGCCAACGTCCTGACTTTC. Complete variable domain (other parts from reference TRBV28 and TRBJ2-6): DVKVTQSSRYLVKRTGEKVFLECVQDMDHENMFWYRQDPGLGLRLIYFSYDVKMKEKGDIPEGYSVSREKKERFSLILESASTNQTSMYLCASSPSGTGGYGANVLTFGAGSRLTVL.

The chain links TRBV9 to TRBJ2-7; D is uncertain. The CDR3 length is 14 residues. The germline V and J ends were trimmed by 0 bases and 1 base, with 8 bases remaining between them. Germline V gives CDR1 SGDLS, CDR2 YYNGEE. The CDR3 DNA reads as TGTGCCAGCAGCGTAGGCGGCAATTCCTACGAGCAGTACTTC. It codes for CASSVGGNSYEQYF.

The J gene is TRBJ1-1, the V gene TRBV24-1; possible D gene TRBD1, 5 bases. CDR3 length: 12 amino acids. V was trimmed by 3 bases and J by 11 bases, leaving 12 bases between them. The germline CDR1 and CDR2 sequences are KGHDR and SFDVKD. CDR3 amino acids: CATSDGGIAAFF. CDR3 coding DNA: TGTGCCACCAGTGATGGGGGTATCGCTGCTTTCTTT.

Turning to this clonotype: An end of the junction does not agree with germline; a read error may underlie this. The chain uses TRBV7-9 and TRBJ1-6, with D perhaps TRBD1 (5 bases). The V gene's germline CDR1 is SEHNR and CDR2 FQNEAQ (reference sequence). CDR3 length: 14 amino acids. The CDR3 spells CVSSSTGGNSPLHF. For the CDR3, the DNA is TGTGTCAGCAGCTCAACCGGGGGTAATTCACCCCTCCACTTT.

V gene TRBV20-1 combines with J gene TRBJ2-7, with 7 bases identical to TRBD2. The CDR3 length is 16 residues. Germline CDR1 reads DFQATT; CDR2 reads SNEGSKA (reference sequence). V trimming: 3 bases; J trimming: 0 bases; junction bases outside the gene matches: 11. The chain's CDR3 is CSASPVAGDSSYEQYF. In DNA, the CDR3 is TGCAGTGCTAGCCCCGTAGCGGGCGACAGCTCCTACGAGCAGTACTTC.

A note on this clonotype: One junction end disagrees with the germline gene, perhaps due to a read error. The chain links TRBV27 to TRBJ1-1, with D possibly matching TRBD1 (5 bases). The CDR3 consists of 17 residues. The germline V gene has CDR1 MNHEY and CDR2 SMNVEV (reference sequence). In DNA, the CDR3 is TGTGCCAGCAGTGGAGGGTCGAAACGGGACTGGAACACTGAAGTTTTCTTT. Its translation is CASSGGSKRDWNTEVFF.

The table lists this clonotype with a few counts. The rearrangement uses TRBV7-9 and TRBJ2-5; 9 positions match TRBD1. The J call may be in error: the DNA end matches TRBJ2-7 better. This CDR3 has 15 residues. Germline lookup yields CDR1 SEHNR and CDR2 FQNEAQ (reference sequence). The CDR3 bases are TGTGCCAGCAGCGCAGGACAGGGGAGTTCCTACGAGCAGTACTTC. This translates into CASSAGQGSSYEQYF.

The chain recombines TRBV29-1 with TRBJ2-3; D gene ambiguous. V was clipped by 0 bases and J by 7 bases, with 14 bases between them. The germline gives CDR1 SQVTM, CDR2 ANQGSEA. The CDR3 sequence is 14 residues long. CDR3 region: CSVEDPRQLNTQYF. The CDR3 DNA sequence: TGCAGCGTTGAAGATCCCCGCCAGCTAAATACGCAGTATTTT.

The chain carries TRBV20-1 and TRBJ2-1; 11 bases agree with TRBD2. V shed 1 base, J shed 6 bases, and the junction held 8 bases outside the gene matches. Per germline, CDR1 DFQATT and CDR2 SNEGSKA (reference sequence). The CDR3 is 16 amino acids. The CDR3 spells CSARAISGRGRNEQFF. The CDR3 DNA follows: TGCAGTGCTAGAGCTATTAGCGGGAGGGGTCGCAATGAGCAGTTCTTC.

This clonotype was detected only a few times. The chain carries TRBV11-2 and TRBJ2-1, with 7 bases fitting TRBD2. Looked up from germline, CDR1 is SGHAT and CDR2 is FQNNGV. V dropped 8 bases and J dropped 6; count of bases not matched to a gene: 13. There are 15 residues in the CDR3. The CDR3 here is CASAMGVTGGNEQFF. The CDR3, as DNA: TGTGCCAGCGCGATGGGGGTTACGGGGGGCAATGAGCAGTTCTTC. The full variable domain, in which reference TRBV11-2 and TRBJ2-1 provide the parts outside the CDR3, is EAGVAQSPRYKIIEKRQSVAFWCNPISGHATLYWYQQILGQGPKLLIQFQNNGVVDDSQLPKDRFSAERLKGVDSTLKIQPAKLEDSAVYLCASAMGVTGGNEQFFGPGTRLTVL.

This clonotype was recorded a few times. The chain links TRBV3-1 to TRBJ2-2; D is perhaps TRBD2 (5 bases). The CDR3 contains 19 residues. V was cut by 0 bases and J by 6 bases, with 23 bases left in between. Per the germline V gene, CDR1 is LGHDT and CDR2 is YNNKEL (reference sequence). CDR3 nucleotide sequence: TGTGCCAGCAGCCAAGATCTCGGGCGGGCTACCCTCAGAGCCGGGGAGCTGTTTTTT. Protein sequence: CASSQDLGRATLRAGELFF. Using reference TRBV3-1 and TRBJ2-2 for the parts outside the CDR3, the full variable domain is DTAVSQTPKYLVTQMGNDKSIKCEQNLGHDTMYWYKQDSKKFLKIMFSYNNKELIINETVPNRFSPKSPDKAHLNLHINSLELGDSAVYFCASSQDLGRATLRAGELFFGEGSRLTVL.

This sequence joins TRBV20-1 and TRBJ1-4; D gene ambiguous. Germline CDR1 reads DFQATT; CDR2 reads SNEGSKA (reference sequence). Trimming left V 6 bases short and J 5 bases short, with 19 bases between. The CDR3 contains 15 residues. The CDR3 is CSAKTDRRGNEKLFF. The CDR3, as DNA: TGCAGTGCAAAGACTGATAGGCGTGGGAATGAAAAACTGTTTTTT.

CDR3 nucleotide sequence: TGTGCCTGGAGAGGGCAAATGAACACCGGGGAGCTGTTTTTT. It specifies CAWRGQMNTGELFF. The J gene is TRBJ2-2, the V gene TRBV30; no clear D gene. The CDR3 extends over 14 amino acids. V was cut by 3 bases and J by 1 base, with 9 bases left in between. Germline values: CDR1 GTSNPN, CDR2 SVGIG (reference sequence).

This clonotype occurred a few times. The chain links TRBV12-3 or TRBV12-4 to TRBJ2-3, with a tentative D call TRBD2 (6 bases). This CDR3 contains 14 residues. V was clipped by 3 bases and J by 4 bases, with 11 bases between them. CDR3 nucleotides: TGTGCCAGCAGTTTCACTGCGGGGCCAGATACGCAGTATTTT. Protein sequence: CASSFTAGPDTQYF.

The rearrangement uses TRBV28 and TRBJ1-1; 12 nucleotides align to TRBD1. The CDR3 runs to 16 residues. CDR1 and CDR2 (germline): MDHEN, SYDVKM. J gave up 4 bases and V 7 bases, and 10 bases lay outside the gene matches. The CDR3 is CASTEGQGALGTEAFF. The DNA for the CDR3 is TGTGCCAGCACTGAGGGACAGGGGGCCTTGGGCACTGAAGCTTTCTTT.